The 6 T cell receptor beta chains given below trace back to one sample, sequenced in a study of cytomegalovirus exposure and HLA in healthy donors. PCR used 60 Vbeta primers and 13 Jbeta primers. Assay used: immunoSEQ multiplex PCR; TCRdb lists only in-frame clones, some missing. This sample carries more than 60,000 clones, with about 15% going to the ten biggest clones. The sequenced material came from PBMCs. These receptors originate from a boy under 18 in good health and CMV-seronegative.

The gene calls are TRBV1 and TRBJ2-5; the DNA was not used to check the table's D call, TRBD2. TRBV1 is recorded as a pseudogene. The CDR3 is 21 amino acids. The CDR3, as DNA: TGCACCAGCAGCCACGACTGGGGTAAGGGACTAGCGGGAGGTTTTCAAGAGACCCAGTACTTC. The encoded protein is CTSSHDWGKGLAGGFQETQYF.

The chain is built from TRBV18 and TRBJ2-1; D is undetermined. The CDR3 totals 12 residues. Between the trimmed V and J ends, which lost 10 bases and 9 bases, there was a span of 16 bases. Germline V lookup: CDR1 KGHSH, CDR2 LQKENI. Written as DNA, the CDR3 is TGTGCCACCTATGCTGAAGTCGTTGAGCAGTTCTTC. It specifies CATYAEVVEQFF.

This chain connects TRBV20-1 to TRBJ2-7; D remains unclear. Germline V CDR1 and CDR2: DFQATT, SNEGSKA (reference sequence). The CDR3 covers 10 residues. V was pared by 3 bases and J by 2 bases, with 2 bases between. This chain's CDR3 is CSASTYEQYF. In nucleotides, the CDR3 is TGCAGTGCTAGTACCTACGAGCAGTACTTC.

The rearrangement links TRBV7-2 to TRBJ1-2, with D tentatively TRBD1 (5 bases). Germline lookup yields CDR1 SGHTA and CDR2 FQGNSA. Deletions cut 0 bases from V and 2 bases from J, with 13 bases between. The CDR3 is 16 amino acids. CDR3 loop: CASSLAPDSRNYGYTF. CDR3 nucleotide sequence: TGTGCCAGCAGCTTAGCGCCAGACAGCAGAAACTATGGCTACACCTTC. The full variable domain, completed using reference TRBV7-2 and TRBJ1-2, is GAGVSQSPSNKVTEKGKDVELRCDPISGHTALYWYRQSLGQGLEFLIYFQGNSAPDKSGLPSDRFSAERTGGSVSTLTIQRTQQEDSAVYLCASSLAPDSRNYGYTFGSGTRLTVV.

The V call is TRBV27, the J call TRBJ1-4; unclear D gene. V was trimmed by 6 bases and J by 3 bases, leaving 14 bases between them. The CDR3 loop spans 15 amino acids. Germline loops: CDR1 MNHEY, CDR2 SMNVEV (reference sequence). CDR3 in amino acids: CASRREVVPNEKLFF. CDR3 nucleotide sequence: TGTGCCAGCAGGAGGGAGGTGGTCCCTAATGAAAAACTGTTTTTT.

The gene calls are TRBV10-3 and TRBJ1-1; D is uncertain. CDR1 is ENHRY, CDR2 SYGVKD, per germline. The CDR3 runs to 13 residues. Deletions cut 3 bases from V and 1 base from J, with 6 bases between. The DNA of the CDR3 is TGTGCCATCAGTGAACAACAGAACACTGAAGCTTTCTTT. Encoded protein: CAISEQQNTEAFF.